These T cell receptor beta chains were read from a single sample in a study of CD8 T cells in Susac syndrome. One entry per CDR3 protein results from TCRdb running MiXCR on the immunoSEQ multiplex PCR reads. Of about 130,000 distinct CDR3 sequences listed, around 94% are singletons. The sequencing sample was made of CD8+ T cells from PBMCs. The receptors derive from a human donor with Susac syndrome. CDR3s include the opening cysteine and the closing phenylalanine or tryptophan. Each record gives: V gene, D gene, J gene, clone size, CDR3 DNA, CDR3 protein. The D gene is left open where the match is weak. Expanded clones are given a class, and other clones once, few, many or no size at all.

>TRBV7-3|.|TRBJ2-3|.
TGTGCCAGCAGCCCTCCCTGGGGTCCCGGGTCAGATACGCAGTATTTT
CASSPPWGPGSDTQYF
>TRBV4-3|.|TRBJ2-7|.
TGCGCCAGCAGCCAAGCCGGAGTCGGCTCCTACGAGCAGTACTTC
CASSQAGVGSYEQYF
>TRBV7-9|TRBD2|TRBJ2-1|.
TGTGCCAGCAGCTCAAGAAGCGGGGAGTACAATGAGCAGTTCTTC
CASSSRSGEYNEQFF
>TRBV4-2|.|TRBJ2-5|once
TGTGCCAGCAGCCTGATGTCCGGGACCCAAGAGACCCAGTACTTC
CASSLMSGTQETQYF
>TRBV12-3/TRBV12-4|.|TRBJ2-7|.
TGTGCCAGCAGTTCCCCGGGGGAATCCTACGAGCAGTACTTC
CASSSPGESYEQYF
>TRBV7-9|TRBD1|TRBJ2-7|.
TGTGCCAGCAGCGTACGTCAGGGACAGGCCCCCTACGAGCAGTACTTC
CASSVRQGQAPYEQYF
>TRBV9|TRBD2|TRBJ2-3|.
TGTGCCAGCAGCGTAGCAGCGGGACTGTCTAGCACAGATACGCAGTATTTT
CASSVAAGLSSTDTQYF
>TRBV18|.|TRBJ2-3|.
TGTGCCAGCTCAACCGGGACAAAGTTCACAGATACGCAGTATTTT
CASSTGTKFTDTQYF
>TRBV4-3|.|TRBJ2-2|.
TGCGCCAGCAGCCAAGGGCTATCCGGGGAGCTGTTTTTT
CASSQGLSGELFF
>TRBV20-1|TRBD2|TRBJ2-2|.
TGCAGTGCCCCCTTTGAAGTAGCGGGGGTTCCCACCGGGGAGCTGTTTTTT
CSAPFEVAGVPTGELFF
>TRBV11-2|.|TRBJ1-1|.
TGTGCCATCCAGTCGGACACTGAAGCTTTCTTT
CAIQSDTEAFF
>TRBV6-5|.|TRBJ2-7|.
TGTGCCAGCAGTTCCAGGGGTCCCCTTGACGAGCAGTACTTC
CASSSRGPLDEQYF
>TRBV19|TRBD1|TRBJ2-7|once
TGTGCCAGTTCCCACGAACCCGGGACAGGCGTATCCTACGAGCAGTACTTC
CASSHEPGTGVSYEQYF
>TRBV6-5|.|TRBJ2-7|.
TGTGCCAGCAGTCCGGACAGTAACTCCTACGAGCAGTACTTC
CASSPDSNSYEQYF
>TRBV6-5|.|TRBJ1-1|.
TGTGCCAGCAGTTACTGGGGAGAAGCTTTCTTT
CASSYWGEAFF
>TRBV27|TRBD1|TRBJ1-2|.
TGTGCCAGCGGCGGAAAGACAGGGGGATGGACCTTC
CASGGKTGGWTF
>TRBV6-4|.|TRBJ2-2|.
TGTGCCAGCATGGTGGCTAGGGACACCGGGGAGCTGTTTTTT
CASMVARDTGELFF
>TRBV12-3/TRBV12-4|.|TRBJ1-2|.
TGTGCCAGCAGTTTGGGAGGTACTAACTATGGCTACACCTTC
CASSLGGTNYGYTF
>TRBV20-1|TRBD1|TRBJ2-1|once
TGCAGTGCTAGCCCCCGACAGGGAGTATACAATGAGCAGTTCTTC
CSASPRQGVYNEQFF
>TRBV16|.|TRBJ1-1|.
TGTGCCAGCACCCCGGGTATAATGAACACTGAAGCTTTCTTT
CASTPGIMNTEAFF
>TRBV13|.|TRBJ1-2|.
TGTGCCAGCAGCTGGACAGAGGCACCGCAATATGGCTACACCTTC
CASSWTEAPQYGYTF
>TRBV7-8|TRBD2|TRBJ2-5|.
TGTGCCAGCAGCCCAGGACTAGCGGGGGGAAAGTACCAAGAGACCCAGTACTTC
CASSPGLAGGKYQETQYF
>TRBV9|.|TRBJ2-7|.
TGTGCCAGCAGCGAGGGGCGAGGGGTGGCCTACGAGCAGTACTTC
CASSEGRGVAYEQYF
>TRBV9|TRBD1|TRBJ1-1|.
TGTGCCAGCGGACAGGGCTTGAACACTGAAGCTTTCTTT
CASGQGLNTEAFF
>TRBV12-3/TRBV12-4|.|TRBJ1-6|.
TGTGCCAGCAGTAGTACAGGCCCAGGGGCACCCCTCCACTTT
CASSSTGPGAPLHF
>TRBV29-1|.|TRBJ1-2|.
TGCAGCGTTCCCGCTAACTATGGCTACACCTTC
CSVPANYGYTF
>TRBV27|.|TRBJ1-2|.
TGTGCCAGCAGGTCGGGGCATGGCTACACCTTC
CASRSGHGYTF
>TRBV12-3/TRBV12-4|.|TRBJ2-2|.
TGTGCCAGCAGTTTGGGCCAGTTTGGCACCGGGGAGCTGTTTTTT
CASSLGQFGTGELFF
>TRBV28|.|TRBJ1-5|.
TGTGCCAGCAGTCATCAGGGGCATATGGGTCAGCCCCAGCATTTT
CASSHQGHMGQPQHF
>TRBV5-6|.|TRBJ2-3|.
TGTGCCAGCAGCTTTTCTCGGCCCACAGATACGCAGTATTTT
CASSFSRPTDTQYF
>TRBV7-9|.|TRBJ2-7|once
TGTGCCAGCAGTTACGTGGGGGGGCACTCCTACGAGCAGTACTTC
CASSYVGGHSYEQYF
>TRBV12-3/TRBV12-4|TRBD1|TRBJ1-5|.
TGTGCCAGCAGTTTAGTTGGACAGGGGGAGGGACAGCCCCAGCATTTT
CASSLVGQGEGQPQHF
>TRBV30|.|TRBJ1-1|.
TGTGCCTGGAGTGACGGACACGGCGCCACTGAAGCTTTCTTT
CAWSDGHGATEAFF
>TRBV12-3/TRBV12-4|.|TRBJ2-7|.
TGTGCCAGCAGTTTAATGGATAGCTGGAACGAGCAGTACTTC
CASSLMDSWNEQYF
>TRBV30|.|TRBJ2-1|.
TGTGCCTGGAGTCCAACCGGGTATTCGTCCCCCTCAAATGAGCAGTTCTTC
CAWSPTGYSSPSNEQFF
>TRBV24-1|TRBD2|TRBJ2-1|.
TGTGCCACCTCTGACCTAGCGGGGAGTTACAATGAGCAGTTCTTC
CATSDLAGSYNEQFF
>TRBV12-3/TRBV12-4|TRBD2|TRBJ2-7|.
TGTGCCAGCAGCTCTGGGACCGGGGGGTCTACGGGGGAGCAGTACTTC
CASSSGTGGSTGEQYF
>TRBV4-2|.|TRBJ1-1|.
TGTGCCAGCAGCCAAGATGGGACCGAAGCTTTCTTT
CASSQDGTEAFF
>TRBV9|TRBD1|TRBJ1-2|.
TGTGCCAGCAGCGCTTCCGGGACAGAGGGGTATGGCTACACCTTC
CASSASGTEGYGYTF